This T cell receptor (beta chain) appears in the sequencing data of a study of monozygotic twins with inflammatory bowel disease. General study results and limits: Support was absent for any single strong signal or clonotype linked to IBD. Clonotypes shared with others were fewer in IBD patients than in healthy twins, especially with disease activity.

As regards this clonotype: The antigen is unknown.

Template switching appended UMIs that held a 6-nucleotide sample barcode. TCRdb reworked the 5' RACE reads into one entry per CDR3 protein, no DNA. With approximately 420,000 distinct CDR3 sequences in the sample, the ten largest clones hold 2% to 3%. The CDR3 is 12 amino acids. From germline, CDR1 is SNHLY and CDR2 FYNNEI. The rearrangement joins TRBV2 to TRBJ2-2. The sequence was obtained from a human donor with ulcerative colitis or Crohn's disease, or a healthy co-twin of an affected twin (not recorded which). The sequenced sample consisted of blood. CDR3 loop: CASSGYTGELFF.